The 30 T cell receptor beta chains presented below share a single source sample, sequenced in a study of CD8 T cells in Susac syndrome. cDNA came from 0.5 to 1 ug RNA primed by random hexamers. TCRdb reanalysed the immunoSEQ multiplex PCR reads using MiXCR and keeps one entry per CDR3 protein. The data hold some 96,000 distinct CDR3 sequences, with 95% observed a single time. Material: CD8+ T cells from PBMCs. The receptors derive from a human donor with Susac syndrome.

The chain has TRBV28 and TRBJ2-1; the match to TRBD2 covers 10 bases. The CDR3 has 15 amino acids. The ends lost 6 bases at V and 4 bases at J; junction bases unmatched: 6. Germline assignment: CDR1 MDHEN and CDR2 SYDVKM. CDR3 amino acids: CASSSSGGWYNEQFF. Written as DNA, the CDR3 is TGTGCCAGCAGCTCTAGCGGGGGCTGGTACAATGAGCAGTTCTTC.

The rearrangement uses TRBV5-6 and TRBJ2-7; TRBD1 agrees at 7 bases. V was clipped by 5 bases and J by 11 bases; unmatched bases: 10. The CDR3 has 12 amino acids. Germline V lookup: CDR1 SGHDT, CDR2 YYEEEE. The CDR3 DNA reads as TGTGCCAGCAGTTCGGGACAGTTCCAAGAGTACTTC. Encoded protein: CASSSGQFQEYF.

The chain combines TRBV27 with TRBJ2-7; D remains ambiguous. V was shortened by 6 bases and J by 0 bases, with 6 bases between the two germline ends. The CDR3 runs to 12 residues. Germline CDR1 MNHEY, CDR2 SMNVEV (reference sequence). CDR3 in DNA: TGTGCCAGCAGGGGCAACTCCTACGAGCAGTACTTC. It yields the protein CASRGNSYEQYF.

The rearrangement uses TRBV12-5 and TRBJ1-4; maybe TRBD1 (5 bases). This CDR3 spans 12 amino acids. V was clipped by 5 bases and J by 12 bases, with 13 bases between them. Germline CDR1 LGHNT, CDR2 FRNRAP. CDR3 DNA: TGTGCTAGTGGTGCCCCCGGACACGAACTGTTTTTT. This codes for CASGAPGHELFF. The whole variable domain, filled in from reference TRBV12-5 and TRBJ1-4, reads DARVTQTPRHKVTEMGQEVTMRCQPILGHNTVFWYRQTMMQGLELLAYFRNRAPLDDSGMPKDRFSAEMPDATLATLKIQPSEPRDSAVYFCASGAPGHELFFGSGTQLSVL.

A few counts support this clonotype. V is TRBV9 and J is TRBJ2-7, with D perhaps given as TRBD1 or TRBD2 (5 bases each). The V and J ends lost 3 bases and 0 bases respectively, with 7 bases between them. CDR1 is SGDLS, CDR2 YYNGEE, per germline. The CDR3 consists of 13 residues. The CDR3 nucleotides read TGTGCCAGCAGCGGGGGGTCCTCCTACGAGCAGTACTTC. Protein product: CASSGGSSYEQYF. The variable domain in full, with the rest retrieved from reference TRBV9 and TRBJ2-7, is DSGVTQTPKHLITATGQRVTLRCSPRSGDLSVYWYQQSLDQGLQFLIQYYNGEERAKGNILERFSAQQFPDLHSELNLSSLELGDSALYFCASSGGSSYEQYFGPGTRLTVT.

The chain links TRBV29-1 to TRBJ1-4; D unresolved. The CDR3 runs 13 residues. The V and J ends lost 7 bases and 0 bases respectively, with 9 bases between them. Looked up from germline, CDR1 is SQVTM and CDR2 is ANQGSEA. The CDR3 region is CSAGDATNEKLFF. The CDR3 DNA reads TGCAGCGCTGGCGACGCAACTAATGAAAAACTGTTTTTT. The full variable domain, rest sourced from reference TRBV29-1 and TRBJ1-4, is SAVISQKPSRDICQRGTSLTIQCQVDSQVTMMFWYRQQPGQSLTLIATANQGSEATYESGFVIDKFPISRPNLTFSTLTVSNMSPEDSSIYLCSAGDATNEKLFFGSGTQLSVL.

This clonotype was picked up one time. The V call is TRBV12-3 or TRBV12-4, the J call TRBJ1-2; D is ambiguous. This CDR3 has 12 residues. Trimming removed 8 bases at V and 5 bases at J, with 12 bases between. CDR3 coding DNA: TGTGCCAGCGGCTTCGACGGTTATGGCTACACCTTC. Amino acid sequence: CASGFDGYGYTF.

V usage is TRBV6-6 and J usage is TRBJ2-1; TRBD2 matches 10 bases. CDR3 length: 16 residues. CDR1 and CDR2 from the germline V gene are MNHNY and SVGAGI (reference sequence). Germline trimming cut 6 bases from V and 7 bases from J; bases unmatched to any gene: 12. The CDR3 bases are TGTGCCAGCAGCCACCGGGCCTCTAGCGGGAGTAATGAGCAGTTCTTC. Amino acid sequence: CASSHRASSGSNEQFF.

The rearrangement uses TRBV20-1 and TRBJ2-3; TRBD2 agrees at 7 bases. The CDR3 is made up of 14 amino acids. The V gene end was trimmed by 2 bases and the J gene end by 1 base; junction bases not matched to a gene: 3. The germline V gene encodes CDR1 DFQATT and CDR2 SNEGSKA (reference sequence). In nucleotides, the CDR3 is TGCAGTGCTAGACTAGCGGCCGGCACAGATACGCAGTATTTT. It specifies CSARLAAGTDTQYF.

The chain combines TRBV4-1 with TRBJ1-1, with TRBD1 matching 8 bases. The CDR3 extends over 13 amino acids. CDR1 is MGHRA, CDR2 YSYEKL, per germline. The V gene end was trimmed by 6 bases and the J gene end by 8 bases; junction bases not matched to a gene: 8. Written as DNA, the CDR3 is TGCGCCAGCAGGGAATCAGGGGGCGCGGAAGCTTTCTTT. This gives the protein CASRESGGAEAFF.

The chain combines TRBV29-1 with TRBJ2-5; D gene ambiguous. This CDR3 region has 11 residues. Between the trimmed V and J ends, which lost 6 bases and 4 bases, there was a span of 9 bases. CDR1 is SQVTM and CDR2 is ANQGSEA in the germline V gene. The CDR3 loop reads CSVRFRETQYF. The CDR3, as DNA: TGCAGCGTGCGGTTCAGAGAGACCCAGTACTTC.

This clonotype was picked up one time. The chain couples TRBV11-1 to TRBJ2-7; 8 positions agree with TRBD1. Per the germline V gene, CDR1 is SGHAT and CDR2 is FQDESV (reference sequence). V was pared by 6 bases and J by 2 bases, with 6 bases of the junction left unmatched. This CDR3 contains 14 residues. The CDR3 DNA reads TGTGCCAGCAGGACCGGGACAGGTGCCTACGAGCAGTACTTC. Protein product: CASRTGTGAYEQYF. Filled out from reference TRBV11-1 and TRBJ2-7, the complete variable domain reads EAEVAQSPRYKITEKSQAVAFWCDPISGHATLYWYRQILGQGPELLVQFQDESVVDDSQLPKDRFSAERLKGVDSTLKIQPAELGDSAMYLCASRTGTGAYEQYFGPGTRLTVT.

J is TRBJ2-6 and V is TRBV29-1; D may correspond to TRBD1 or TRBD2 (5 bases each). This CDR3 region has 15 residues. Trimming left V 7 bases short and J 1 base short, with 14 bases between. The germline CDR1 and CDR2 sequences are SQVTM and ANQGSEA. The CDR3 bases are TGCAGCGCTGGGGGATGGATTTCTGGGGCCAACGTCCTGACTTTC. This gives the protein CSAGGWISGANVLTF.

The CDR3 sequence: CASRPRQGVMEGGYTF. Written as DNA, the CDR3 is TGTGCCAGCAGACCACGACAGGGGGTGATGGAAGGCGGCTACACCTTC. The chain links TRBV6-1 to TRBJ1-2; 9 positions match TRBD1. CDR1 MNHNS and CDR2 SASEGT come from the germline V gene. V shed 6 bases and J 8 bases; nucleotides not matched to a gene: 16. This CDR3 has 16 amino acids.

The rearrangement joins TRBV20-1 to TRBJ1-1; D is possibly TRBD1 (5 bases). The CDR3 runs to 13 residues. CDR1 is DFQATT, CDR2 SNEGSKA, per germline (reference sequence). Trimming removed 3 bases from V and 8 bases from J, with 16 bases in between. CDR3 region: CSASSQGNPEAFF. CDR3 sequence (DNA): TGCAGTGCTAGTAGTCAGGGAAACCCCGAAGCTTTCTTT.

The chain joins TRBV20-1 to TRBJ2-7; 7 positions agree with TRBD1. CDR1 is DFQATT, CDR2 SNEGSKA, per germline (reference sequence). The CDR3 is 16 amino acids. The V and J ends lost 5 bases and 3 bases, in that order; junction bases with no gene match: 16. The CDR3 protein is CSALVAPRDSNYEQYF. The CDR3 nucleotides read TGCAGTGCTTTGGTGGCCCCCCGGGACAGTAACTACGAGCAGTACTTC.

CDR3 in DNA: TGTGCCAGCAGCGTAGGTAGCGGGAGGCGTGAGCAGTTCTTC. Protein product: CASSVGSGRREQFF. The chain recombines TRBV9 with TRBJ2-1, with 10 bases matching TRBD2. CDR1 SGDLS and CDR2 YYNGEE come from the germline V gene. J was trimmed by 9 bases and V by 0 bases; bases with no gene match: 3. CDR3 length: 14 amino acids.

This clonotype was seen only a few times. The chain has TRBV6-5 and TRBJ2-6, with D perhaps TRBD1 (6 bases). CDR3 length: 15 amino acids. CDR1 MNHEY and CDR2 SVGAGI come from the germline V gene. Trimming removed 5 bases from V and 4 bases from J, with 12 bases in between. CDR3 region: CASSPQGSGANVLTF. In DNA, the CDR3 is TGTGCCAGCAGTCCTCAGGGGTCCGGGGCCAACGTCCTGACTTTC.

The V gene is TRBV6-1, the J gene TRBJ1-4; D gene ambiguous. The CDR3 has 15 amino acids. Germline CDR1 is MNHNS and CDR2 is SASEGT. The V gene lost 10 bases and the J gene lost 0 bases, with 15 bases spanning the gap. The CDR3 DNA follows: TGTGCCACCCATCCCGGGCCAGCAACTAATGAAAAACTGTTTTTT. Amino acid sequence: CATHPGPATNEKLFF.

V and J are TRBV9 and TRBJ1-2; TRBD1 might be the D (6 bases). The germline V and J ends were trimmed by 1 base and 6 bases, with 16 bases remaining between them. Germline V lookup: CDR1 SGDLS, CDR2 YYNGEE. The CDR3 consists of 15 residues. The CDR3 region is CASSVTTGRPDGYTF. CDR3 nucleotide sequence: TGTGCCAGCAGCGTAACGACAGGACGACCCGATGGCTACACCTTC.

This chain joins TRBV20-1 and TRBJ1-2; maybe TRBD1 (5 bases). In germline, CDR1 is DFQATT, CDR2 SNEGSKA (reference sequence). Trimming took off 7 bases at V and 8 bases at J, with 17 bases between the two ends. The CDR3 runs 12 residues. The CDR3 DNA sequence: TGCAGTGGCCTCCCCAGGGCGAGGGGCTACACCTTC. Translating it yields CSGLPRARGYTF.

The J gene is TRBJ2-4, the V gene TRBV7-9, with 7 bases fitting TRBD2. V trimming: 8 bases; J trimming: 1 base; junction bases outside the gene matches: 11. Per germline, CDR1 SEHNR and CDR2 FQNEAQ (reference sequence). The CDR3 covers 16 residues. The CDR3 DNA is TGTGCCAGCCAGGGAAGCGGGGCCAGGGCCAAAAACATTCAGTACTTC. Encoded protein: CASQGSGARAKNIQYF.

V and J are TRBV20-1 and TRBJ2-5; tentative D call: TRBD1 (5 bases). This CDR3 comprises 12 residues. Germline V CDR1 and CDR2: DFQATT, SNEGSKA (reference sequence). V was clipped by 6 bases and J by 5 bases, with 13 bases between them. The chain's CDR3 is CSASTWGETQYF. CDR3 DNA: TGCAGTGCGAGTACTTGGGGCGAGACCCAGTACTTC.

The rearrangement uses TRBV18 and TRBJ2-5; D ambiguous. This CDR3 has 12 amino acids. The germline CDR1 and CDR2 sequences are KGHSH and LQKENI. V was shortened by 3 bases and J by 1 base, with 3 bases between the two germline ends. CDR3 sequence (DNA): TGTGCCAGCTCACCGGCCCAAGAGACCCAGTACTTC. Amino acids: CASSPAQETQYF.

This rearrangement joins TRBV29-1 to TRBJ2-3, with D unresolved. This CDR3 spans 14 amino acids. CDR1 is SQVTM and CDR2 is ANQGSEA in the germline V gene. V was cut by 0 bases and J by 1 base, with 8 bases left in between. The CDR3 protein is CSVEDLVRTDTQYF. CDR3 nucleotides: TGCAGCGTTGAAGATCTAGTGCGCACAGATACGCAGTATTTT.

The rearrangement joins TRBV12-5 to TRBJ1-1; TRBD1 is a possible D gene (6 bases). Germline V gene data show CDR1 as LGHNT and CDR2 as FRNRAP. Trimming left V 3 bases short and J 1 base short, with 15 bases between. The CDR3 is 16 residues long. The CDR3 nucleotides are TGTGCTAGTGGTTTCCACCAACAGGGTCCGAACACTGAAGCTTTCTTT. Translated: CASGFHQQGPNTEAFF.

The chain carries TRBV20-1 and TRBJ2-7, with a tentative D call TRBD1 (5 bases). Germline loops: CDR1 DFQATT, CDR2 SNEGSKA (reference sequence). Trimming shortened V by 3 bases and J by 1 base, and 10 bases separated the two germline ends. The CDR3 is 13 residues long. CDR3: CSASQGTSYEQYF. DNA of the CDR3: TGCAGTGCTAGCCAGGGCACTTCCTACGAGCAGTACTTC.

The gene calls are TRBV14 and TRBJ2-1; D remains unclear. Germline CDR1 and CDR2: SGHDN and FVKESK. There are 13 residues in the CDR3. Trimming took off 0 bases at V and 13 bases at J, with 13 bases between the two ends. CDR3 bases: TGTGCCAGCAGCCAAGAACAAAACGGACCCCAGTTCTTC. This gives the protein CASSQEQNGPQFF.

The chain is built from TRBV25-1 and TRBJ2-2; D gene unclear. Germline-derived CDR1 and CDR2 are MGHDK and SYGVNS. The V gene lost 3 bases and the J gene lost 2 bases, with 13 bases spanning the gap. The CDR3 sequence is 16 residues long. For the CDR3, the DNA is TGTGCCAGCAGTGATTCACTAACCTTAAACACCGGGGAGCTGTTTTTT. Protein sequence: CASSDSLTLNTGELFF.

This clonotype was observed a single time. The CDR3 protein is CSASGLPSYEQYF. CDR3 bases: TGCAGCGCGTCGGGACTCCCCTCCTACGAGCAGTACTTC. This rearrangement joins TRBV29-1 to TRBJ2-7; maybe TRBD2 (6 bases). Germline assignment: CDR1 SQVTM and CDR2 ANQGSEA. Trimming left V 7 bases short and J 0 bases short, with 13 bases between. This CDR3 region has 13 residues.